This T cell receptor beta chain was sequenced during a study of early T cells in non-severe SARS-CoV-2 infection. Overall study: RNA in bulk from unsorted whole blood was sequenced, and chains were unpaired.

Turning to this clonotype: Its antigen is as yet unknown.

General study points: Lookups in VDJdb leaned toward anti-spike CD8 responses and missed private and CD4 specificities.

Trimming stripped 2 bases from V and 5 bases from J, with 8 bases between. Germline V CDR1 and CDR2: SGHNT, YENEEA. The CDR3 totals 13 residues. Unique molecular identifier tags were affixed to discrete cDNA molecules. TCRdb fed the 5' RACE reads into MiXCR, producing one record per CDR3 protein. The table lists about 33,000 distinct CDR3 sequences, 3% to 4% of them singletons, with 10% in the top ten. The clonotype comes from an adult who was a healthcare worker with PCR-confirmed SARS-CoV-2 infection or an uninfected control (not recorded which). V is TRBV11-3 and J is TRBJ2-3; D is undetermined. Sequenced input: whole blood. DNA of the CDR3: TGTGCCAGCAGCTTATGGGAAAAAGATACGCAGTATTTT. This encodes CASSLWEKDTQYF.